One sample yielded the 14 T cell receptor beta chains listed below, sequenced in a study of Tregs in tolerant kidney transplant recipients. The assay was immunoSEQ multiplex PCR, and TCRdb's table has in-frame clones only and misses some. The sample comprises a few thousand clones, 50% to 60% of which are singletons, and about 3.9% rests with the top ten. These receptors' targets are unknown. Sequencing was performed on CD8+ T cells from blood cultured with allogeneic cells. All receptors derive from a human donor in good health.

The V and J genes are TRBV15 and TRBJ1-4, with TRBD1 matching over 8 bases. The germline V gene encodes CDR1 LNHNV and CDR2 YYDKDF (reference sequence). This CDR3 is built from 16 residues. V trimming: 0 bases; J trimming: 6 bases; junction bases outside the gene matches: 6. The chain's CDR3 is CATSRDPQGEDEKLFF. The DNA of the CDR3 is TGTGCCACCAGCAGAGATCCACAGGGGGAGGATGAAAAACTGTTTTTT. The whole variable domain, filled in from reference TRBV15 and TRBJ1-4, reads DAMVIQNPRYQVTQFGKPVTLSCSQTLNHNVMYWYQQKSSQAPKLLFHYYDKDFNNEADTPDNFQSRRPNTSFCFLDIRSPGLGDTAMYLCATSRDPQGEDEKLFFGSGTQLSVL.

V and J are TRBV5-4 and TRBJ2-1; possibly TRBD2 for D (7 bases). The CDR3 covers 12 residues. Trimming left V 4 bases short and J 9 bases short, with 11 bases between. The germline gives CDR1 SGHNT, CDR2 YYREEE (reference sequence). The CDR3 DNA follows: TGTGCCAGCAGCGGGGGGGGCCGTGAGCAGTTCTTC. Its translation: CASSGGGREQFF.

The J gene is TRBJ2-5, the V gene TRBV4-1; D is unresolved. Per the germline V gene, CDR1 is MGHRA and CDR2 is YSYEKL. This CDR3 has 14 amino acids. The V end lost 1 base, the J end lost 2 bases, and 8 bases lay between the germline ends. CDR3 protein: CASSQVSAQETQYF. The CDR3, as DNA: TGCGCCAGCAGCCAAGTATCAGCTCAAGAGACCCAGTACTTC.

V usage is TRBV19 and J usage is TRBJ1-4; D unresolved. This CDR3 spans 14 amino acids. CDR1 and CDR2 (germline): LNHDA, SQIVND (reference sequence). V was pared by 3 bases and J by 8 bases, with 13 bases between. The CDR3 sequence: CASSMGSEVEKLFF. CDR3 nucleotide sequence: TGTGCCAGTAGTATGGGTTCAGAGGTGGAAAAACTGTTTTTT.

V and J are TRBV6-6 and TRBJ2-7, with D possibly TRBD1 on 6 matching bases. Trimming took off 1 base at V and 0 bases at J, with 13 bases between the two ends. Germline values: CDR1 MNHNY, CDR2 SVGAGI (reference sequence). The CDR3 length is 16 residues. CDR3 coding DNA: TGTGCCAGCAGTTACTTTCCAGGGGTGAACTCCTACGAGCAGTACTTC. Residues: CASSYFPGVNSYEQYF.

The chain combines TRBV9 with TRBJ2-5; no clear D gene. The CDR3 has 12 residues. Between the trimmed V and J ends, which lost 4 bases and 1 base, there was a span of 5 bases. The germline gives CDR1 SGDLS, CDR2 YYNGEE. CDR3 residues: CASSSRQETQYF. DNA of the CDR3: TGTGCCAGCAGCTCGCGCCAAGAGACCCAGTACTTC.

The CDR3 sequence is CASSAPAGGFGEQFF. The CDR3 DNA follows: TGTGCCAGCAGCGCCCCAGCGGGGGGCTTTGGTGAGCAGTTCTTC. This chain connects TRBV9 to TRBJ2-1; 9 bases map to TRBD2. Germline trimming cut 3 bases from V and 9 bases from J; bases unmatched to any gene: 10. The CDR3 has 15 residues. Germline CDR1 and CDR2: SGDLS and YYNGEE.

By share, this clone counts as medium-sized (0.01 to 0.1%). This chain joins TRBV13 and TRBJ2-7, with D unresolved. The germline V and J ends were trimmed by 5 bases and 6 bases, with 14 bases remaining between them. Germline CDR1 PRHDT, CDR2 FYEKMQ (reference sequence). The CDR3 is 13 amino acids. The CDR3 DNA is TGTGCCAGCAGCCCTGGGATATCCCGCGAGCAGTACTTC. Translation: CASSPGISREQYF. The full variable domain, its missing parts supplied by reference TRBV13 and TRBJ2-7, is AAGVIQSPRHLIKEKRETATLKCYPIPRHDTVYWYQQGPGQDPQFLISFYEKMQSDKGSIPDRFSAQQFSDYHSELNMSSLELGDSALYFCASSPGISREQYFGPGTRLTVT.

The gene calls are TRBV10-3 and TRBJ2-7; D gene uncertain. The CDR3 length is 13 residues. Germline V gives CDR1 ENHRY, CDR2 SYGVKD. Trimming removed 5 bases at V and 1 base at J, with 9 bases between. The CDR3 loop reads CAISLDLSYEQYF. In DNA form, the CDR3 reads TGTGCCATCAGTCTCGATCTTTCCTACGAGCAGTACTTC.

This clone was seen a handful of times. The V call is TRBV7-9, the J call TRBJ2-5; D ambiguous. CDR1 and CDR2 from the germline V gene are SEHNR and FQNEAQ (reference sequence). The CDR3 runs to 14 residues. Trimming took off 1 base at V and 2 bases at J, with 8 bases between the two ends. CDR3: CASSLVGIQETQYF. The CDR3 DNA follows: TGTGCCAGCAGCTTAGTTGGGATTCAAGAGACCCAGTACTTC.

The chain carries TRBV14 and TRBJ2-7; 12 nucleotides match TRBD2. With 6 bases clipped from V and 2 bases from J, the junction kept 2 bases outside the gene matches. Germline CDR1 is SGHDN and CDR2 is FVKESK. The CDR3 sequence is 14 residues long. In DNA, the CDR3 is TGTGCCAGCAGACGGACTAGCGGGACCTACGAGCAGTACTTC. This sequence encodes CASRRTSGTYEQYF.

As to this clone: Compared with germline, one end of the junction differs, possibly owing to a read error. The rearrangement uses TRBV13 and TRBJ2-5, with 7 positions matching TRBD1. The CDR3 sequence is 13 residues long. Germline CDR1 and CDR2: PRHDT and FYEKMQ (reference sequence). The CDR3: CASRWTGQEAQYF. The CDR3 region has the DNA TGTGCCTCCCGTTGGACAGGCCAAGAGGCCCAGTACTTC.

This clone was recorded only once. The rearrangement links TRBV25-1 to TRBJ2-2; 7 bases agree with TRBD1. V trimming: 8 bases; J trimming: 7 bases; junction bases outside the gene matches: 4. Germline CDR1 reads MGHDK; CDR2 reads SYGVNS. This CDR3 spans 12 amino acids. In DNA form, the CDR3 reads TGTGCCAGCGAGGGGGCGATCGGGGAGCTGTTTTTT. It encodes CASEGAIGELFF.

The rearrangement joins TRBV7-6 to TRBJ1-1; no firm D call. From germline, CDR1 is SGHVS and CDR2 FNYEAQ. V lost 4 bases and J 5 bases, leaving 11 bases between the germline ends. The CDR3 has 13 residues. The CDR3 is CASSSPTGTEAFF. The DNA of the CDR3 is TGTGCCAGCAGCTCCCCCACCGGGACTGAAGCTTTCTTT.